This T cell receptor beta chain originates from a study of OX40 agonist ivuxolimab in advanced cancers. Study-wide background: Hepatocellular carcinoma, melanoma, renal cell or head and neck cancer affected the dose-escalation patients.

The table came from immunoSEQ multiplex PCR; TCRdb's copy has only in-frame clones and leaves some out. The sample carries around 39,000 clones, about 81% recorded once. Findings and caveats of the study: Normalized T-cell clonal expansion was also low in some nonresponders. Averaging showed that CD8+ T cells had more expanded clones than CD4+ did.

This CDR3 is 12 amino acids long. Germline-derived CDR1 and CDR2 are SGDLS and YYNGEE. Trimming cost V 0 bases and J 8 bases, with 7 bases left between them. On this clone itself: Its matching antigen is unknown.

The TCR sequence derives from an adult with an advanced solid tumor such as melanoma, head and neck, liver or kidney cancer. This chain links TRBV9 with TRBJ2-3; D possibly corresponds to TRBD1 (6 bases). Sequencing was performed on CD4+ or CD8+ T cells sorted from blood, taken in a trial of the OX40 agonist ivuxolimab. CDR3 in DNA: TGTGCCAGCAGCGTAGAAGGGGGTACGCAGTATTTT. It encodes CASSVEGGTQYF.